The sequence of this T cell receptor beta chain was determined in a study of OX40 agonist ivuxolimab in advanced cancers. Overall study context: It was permissible to have had prior anti-PD-1, anti-PD-L1 or anti-CTLA-4 therapy, and over 35% had some. One hepatocellular carcinoma and two cutaneous melanoma patients partially responded.

The table came from immunoSEQ multiplex PCR; TCRdb's copy has only in-frame clones and leaves some out. Of roughly 74,000 clones listed, about 94% are singletons. Patients with autoimmune history or systemic immunosuppression were excluded. Baseline, cycle 4 day 1, and cycle 7 day 1 were the blood sampling points. This TCR came from an adult with an advanced solid tumor such as melanoma, head and neck, liver or kidney cancer. The sequenced sample was CD4+ or CD8+ T cells sorted from blood, obtained in a trial of the OX40 agonist ivuxolimab.

This CDR3 reads CASSEYLNYGYTF. CDR3 nucleotides: TGTGCCAGCAGTGAATACCTCAACTATGGCTACACCTTC. The chain combines TRBV6-1 with TRBJ1-2; D not resolved. V was pared by 2 bases and J by 2 bases, with 6 bases between. Per germline, CDR1 MNHNS and CDR2 SASEGT. The CDR3 extends over 13 amino acids.